This T cell receptor (beta chain) was observed in a study of radiotherapy plus CTLA-4 blockade in lung cancer. Findings and caveats of the study: After radiotherapy and ipilimumab, tumor-derived clones expanded in peripheral blood.

Some clones are missing from TCRdb's copy, which holds only in-frame ones; the method was immunoSEQ multiplex PCR. The sample contains 35,000 to 45,000 clones, around 77% of which appear only once. Of note for this clone: The antigen is not known.

Focal radiation with ipilimumab CTLA-4 blockade was given to patients with chemo-refractory metastatic non-small-cell lung cancer. The CDR3 runs to 15 residues. The V and J ends lost 5 bases and 4 bases respectively, with 15 bases between them. Per germline, CDR1 SGHVS and CDR2 FQNEAQ. The sequence was obtained from a human donor with non-small cell lung cancer whose response to radiotherapy plus ipilimumab could not be evaluated. The sequenced sample was peripheral blood, obtained from a patient treated with radiotherapy plus ipilimumab. V and J are TRBV7-8 and TRBJ1-5, with D perhaps matching TRBD1 (6 bases). The CDR3 is CASSKDRTANQPQHF. The CDR3 DNA sequence: TGTGCCAGCAGCAAAGATCGGACAGCAAATCAGCCCCAGCATTTT. The variable domain in full, completed from reference TRBV7-8 and TRBJ1-5, reads GAGVSQSPRYKVAKRGQDVALRCDPISGHVSLFWYQQALGQGPEFLTYFQNEAQLDKSGLPSDRFFAERPEGSVSTLKIQRTQQEDSAVYLCASSKDRTANQPQHFGDGTRLSIL.